Listed below are T cell receptor beta chains from one sample, sequenced in a study of blood T cell repertoires in COVID-19. Method: immunoSEQ multiplex PCR; TCRdb's copy keeps in-frame clones and lacks some. The sample has 210,000 or so clones; 80% are singletons. The sample comprised PBMCs or T cells enriched from blood (not recorded which). These receptors were collected from a man younger than 45 with acute COVID-19. CDR3s include the opening cysteine and the closing phenylalanine or tryptophan. Each record gives: D gene, V gene, clone size, J gene, CDR3 protein, CDR3 DNA. A D gene is named only where the DNA matches it firmly. Not all rows give a size; the values are once, few, many and, for expanded clones, a class.

D gene: TRBD2
V gene: TRBV27
clone size: NA
J gene: TRBJ2-3
CDR3 protein: CASSPRPAGGRDTQYF
CDR3 DNA: TGTGCCAGCAGTCCAAGACCAGCGGGGGGGAGAGATACGCAGTATTTT

D gene: TRBD2
V gene: TRBV6-5
clone size: NA
J gene: TRBJ2-3
CDR3 protein: CASRTSGGSNTQYF
CDR3 DNA: TGTGCCAGCCGGACTAGCGGGGGATCTAATACGCAGTATTTT

D gene: NA
V gene: TRBV6-2/TRBV6-3
clone size: NA
J gene: TRBJ2-7
CDR3 protein: CASSYPSEQYF
CDR3 DNA: TGTGCCAGCAGTTACCCCTCCGAGCAGTACTTC

D gene: NA
V gene: TRBV9
clone size: NA
J gene: TRBJ1-3
CDR3 protein: CASSVDLYSGNTIYF
CDR3 DNA: TGTGCCAGCAGCGTAGACTTATACTCTGGAAACACCATATATTTT

D gene: NA
V gene: TRBV5-4
clone size: NA
J gene: TRBJ2-1
CDR3 protein: CASSFYRRGIDEQFF
CDR3 DNA: TGTGCCAGCAGTTTCTACCGGCGGGGAATTGATGAGCAGTTCTTC

D gene: TRBD1
V gene: TRBV29-1
clone size: NA
J gene: TRBJ1-1
CDR3 protein: CSVALGTANTEAFF
CDR3 DNA: TGCAGCGTTGCGCTCGGGACAGCGAACACTGAAGCTTTCTTT

D gene: NA
V gene: TRBV5-1
clone size: NA
J gene: TRBJ2-6
CDR3 protein: CASSLGQSSGANVLTF
CDR3 DNA: TGCGCCAGCAGCTTGGGACAGAGCTCTGGGGCCAACGTCCTGACTTTC

D gene: TRBD2
V gene: TRBV7-2
clone size: NA
J gene: TRBJ2-1
CDR3 protein: CASSSRVSGEEQFF
CDR3 DNA: TGTGCCAGCAGCTCGAGGGTGAGCGGGGAAGAGCAGTTCTTC

D gene: TRBD1
V gene: TRBV6-4
clone size: NA
J gene: TRBJ1-6
CDR3 protein: CVRISRRDRGHSPLHF
CDR3 DNA: TGTGTCAGGATATCAAGGAGGGACAGGGGGCATTCACCCCTCCACTTT

D gene: NA
V gene: TRBV30
clone size: NA
J gene: TRBJ1-2
CDR3 protein: CAWIIGDFNYGYTF
CDR3 DNA: TGTGCCTGGATCATAGGGGACTTTAACTATGGCTACACCTTC

D gene: TRBD1
V gene: TRBV7-3
clone size: NA
J gene: TRBJ1-1
CDR3 protein: CASSPTGQGATGAFF
CDR3 DNA: TGTGCCAGCAGCCCAACGGGACAGGGGGCCACTGGAGCTTTCTTT

D gene: TRBD1
V gene: TRBV6-5
clone size: NA
J gene: TRBJ1-2
CDR3 protein: CASSYLQGNYGYTF
CDR3 DNA: TGTGCCAGCAGTTACCTACAGGGGAACTATGGCTACACCTTC

D gene: TRBD2
V gene: TRBV5-6
clone size: few
J gene: TRBJ2-1
CDR3 protein: CASSSAGTSNEQFF
CDR3 DNA: TGTGCCAGCAGCTCTGCTGGGACTAGCAATGAGCAGTTCTTC

D gene: NA
V gene: TRBV6-2/TRBV6-3
clone size: once
J gene: TRBJ2-5
CDR3 protein: CASSRGYSETQYF
CDR3 DNA: TGTGCCAGCAGTCGAGGGTATTCCGAGACCCAGTACTTC

D gene: NA
V gene: TRBV4-1
clone size: NA
J gene: TRBJ1-2
CDR3 protein: CASSLMEGGLYGYTF
CDR3 DNA: TGCGCCAGCAGCCTCATGGAAGGCGGACTCTATGGCTACACCTTC

D gene: TRBD1
V gene: TRBV6-4
clone size: few
J gene: TRBJ1-1
CDR3 protein: CASSSRTGRAFF
CDR3 DNA: TGTGCCAGCAGCTCAAGGACAGGTCGAGCTTTCTTT

D gene: NA
V gene: TRBV12-3/TRBV12-4
clone size: NA
J gene: TRBJ1-1
CDR3 protein: CASSFGFEAFF
CDR3 DNA: TGTGCCAGCAGTTTCGGGTTTGAAGCTTTCTTT

D gene: TRBD1
V gene: TRBV5-1
clone size: NA
J gene: TRBJ1-5
CDR3 protein: CASSATGVFTQPQHF
CDR3 DNA: TGCGCCAGCAGCGCCACAGGGGTCTTTACTCAGCCCCAGCATTTT

D gene: TRBD1
V gene: TRBV4-2
clone size: NA
J gene: TRBJ1-1
CDR3 protein: CASSQDDRGEGKAFF
CDR3 DNA: TGTGCCAGCAGCCAAGATGACAGGGGGGAAGGAAAAGCTTTCTTT

D gene: NA
V gene: TRBV9
clone size: NA
J gene: TRBJ2-1
CDR3 protein: CASSVLAGALGNEQFF
CDR3 DNA: TGTGCCAGCAGCGTACTGGCGGGGGCTCTTGGGAATGAGCAGTTCTTC

D gene: TRBD1
V gene: TRBV28
clone size: once
J gene: TRBJ1-3
CDR3 protein: CASKYRGSGNTIYF
CDR3 DNA: TGTGCCAGCAAGTACAGGGGGTCGGGAAACACCATATATTTT

D gene: NA
V gene: TRBV5-1
clone size: NA
J gene: TRBJ1-5
CDR3 protein: CASSSSVEVDQPQHF
CDR3 DNA: TGCGCCAGCAGCTCCTCGGTTGAAGTCGATCAGCCCCAGCATTTT

D gene: NA
V gene: TRBV6-6
clone size: NA
J gene: TRBJ2-3
CDR3 protein: CASSSRDTQYF
CDR3 DNA: TGTGCCAGCAGTTCCAGAGATACGCAGTATTTT

D gene: NA
V gene: TRBV30
clone size: NA
J gene: TRBJ1-5
CDR3 protein: CAWNVLSNQPQHF
CDR3 DNA: TGTGCCTGGAATGTTCTTAGCAATCAGCCCCAGCATTTT

D gene: NA
V gene: TRBV6-1
clone size: NA
J gene: TRBJ1-2
CDR3 protein: CASSETGRGYGYTF
CDR3 DNA: TGTGCCAGCAGTGAAACGGGCAGGGGCTATGGCTACACCTTC

D gene: NA
V gene: TRBV15
clone size: once
J gene: TRBJ1-2
CDR3 protein: CATSRDTSRPYGYTF
CDR3 DNA: TGTGCCACCAGCAGAGACACATCGAGGCCCTATGGCTACACCTTC

D gene: NA
V gene: TRBV6-5
clone size: once
J gene: TRBJ1-3
CDR3 protein: CASSYGQPSSGNTIYF
CDR3 DNA: TGTGCCAGCAGTTATGGACAGCCCTCTTCTGGAAACACCATATATTTT

D gene: NA
V gene: TRBV7-3
clone size: NA
J gene: TRBJ2-2
CDR3 protein: CASSQWSGVGTGELFF
CDR3 DNA: TGTGCCAGCAGCCAATGGTCCGGGGTCGGCACCGGGGAGCTGTTTTTT

D gene: TRBD1
V gene: TRBV5-1
clone size: NA
J gene: TRBJ1-2
CDR3 protein: CASSLEGQGVRGYTF
CDR3 DNA: TGCGCCAGCAGCTTGGAAGGACAGGGAGTTCGCGGCTACACCTTC

D gene: NA
V gene: TRBV5-1
clone size: NA
J gene: TRBJ2-5
CDR3 protein: CASNLLDSTGLETQYF
CDR3 DNA: TGCGCCAGCAACTTACTCGATTCCACAGGGCTGGAGACCCAGTACTTC

D gene: TRBD1
V gene: TRBV7-6
clone size: NA
J gene: TRBJ2-7
CDR3 protein: CASSPRGLGYEQYF
CDR3 DNA: TGTGCCAGCAGCCCCAGGGGGCTTGGCTACGAGCAGTACTTC

D gene: TRBD1
V gene: TRBV5-1
clone size: few
J gene: TRBJ1-4
CDR3 protein: CASSGGRGRNEKLFF
CDR3 DNA: TGCGCCAGCAGCGGTGGCAGGGGGCGGAATGAAAAACTGTTTTTT

D gene: TRBD1
V gene: TRBV5-1
clone size: NA
J gene: TRBJ1-1
CDR3 protein: CASSLTGTGSSTEAFF
CDR3 DNA: TGCGCCAGCAGCTTGACCGGGACAGGGAGCTCGACTGAAGCTTTCTTT

D gene: NA
V gene: TRBV6-5
clone size: NA
J gene: TRBJ1-5
CDR3 protein: CASRVGQGHQPQHF
CDR3 DNA: TGTGCCAGCAGAGTGGGCCAGGGGCATCAGCCCCAGCATTTT

D gene: TRBD1
V gene: TRBV19
clone size: NA
J gene: TRBJ1-1
CDR3 protein: CATDRGTMNTEAFF
CDR3 DNA: TGTGCCACGGACAGGGGGACGATGAACACTGAAGCTTTCTTT

D gene: NA
V gene: TRBV6-1
clone size: NA
J gene: TRBJ1-2
CDR3 protein: CASSETGGALYYGYTF
CDR3 DNA: TGTGCCAGCAGTGAAACGGGGGGCGCTTTGTACTATGGCTACACCTTC

D gene: NA
V gene: TRBV2
clone size: NA
J gene: TRBJ1-6
CDR3 protein: CASRADGPYNSPLHF
CDR3 DNA: TGTGCCAGCAGAGCGGACGGACCGTATAATTCACCCCTCCACTTT

D gene: NA
V gene: TRBV2
clone size: NA
J gene: TRBJ1-5
CDR3 protein: CASKIPGRNQPQHF
CDR3 DNA: TGTGCCAGCAAGATCCCCGGGAGGAATCAGCCCCAGCATTTT

D gene: TRBD1
V gene: TRBV6-1
clone size: NA
J gene: TRBJ1-5
CDR3 protein: CASSEAGGRQPQHF
CDR3 DNA: TGTGCCAGCAGTGAAGCAGGGGGCCGGCAGCCCCAGCATTTT

D gene: NA
V gene: TRBV10-1
clone size: NA
J gene: TRBJ1-1
CDR3 protein: CASSEGGIEAFF
CDR3 DNA: TGCGCCAGCAGTGAAGGCGGGATTGAAGCTTTCTTT

D gene: NA
V gene: TRBV12-3/TRBV12-4
clone size: NA
J gene: TRBJ2-7
CDR3 protein: CASSSRLVHEQYF
CDR3 DNA: TGTGCCAGCAGTTCAAGGCTAGTCCACGAGCAGTACTTC

D gene: NA
V gene: TRBV9
clone size: NA
J gene: TRBJ2-2
CDR3 protein: CASSVVLGGELFF
CDR3 DNA: TGTGCCAGCAGCGTAGTTCTCGGCGGGGAGCTGTTTTTT

D gene: NA
V gene: TRBV7-9
clone size: NA
J gene: TRBJ1-1
CDR3 protein: CASSYGGNTEAFF
CDR3 DNA: TGTGCCAGCAGCTACGGAGGAAACACTGAAGCTTTCTTT